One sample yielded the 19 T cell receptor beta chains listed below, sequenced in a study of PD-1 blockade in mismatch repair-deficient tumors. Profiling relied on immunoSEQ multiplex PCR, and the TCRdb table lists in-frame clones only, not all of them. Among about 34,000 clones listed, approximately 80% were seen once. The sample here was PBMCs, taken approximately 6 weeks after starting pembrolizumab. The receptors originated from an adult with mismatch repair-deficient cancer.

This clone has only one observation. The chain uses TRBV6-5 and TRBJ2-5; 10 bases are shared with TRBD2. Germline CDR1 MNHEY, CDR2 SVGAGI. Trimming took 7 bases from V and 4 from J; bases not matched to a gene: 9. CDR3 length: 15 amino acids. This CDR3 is CASNLAGAGTETQYF. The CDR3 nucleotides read TGTGCCAGCAACCTAGCGGGAGCGGGTACAGAGACCCAGTACTTC.

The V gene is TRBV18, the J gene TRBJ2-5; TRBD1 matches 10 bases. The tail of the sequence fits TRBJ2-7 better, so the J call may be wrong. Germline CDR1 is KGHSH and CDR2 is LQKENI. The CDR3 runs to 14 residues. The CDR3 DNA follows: TGTGCCAGCTCACCACAGGGACAGGGGAACGAGCAGTACTTC. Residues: CASSPQGQGNEQYF.

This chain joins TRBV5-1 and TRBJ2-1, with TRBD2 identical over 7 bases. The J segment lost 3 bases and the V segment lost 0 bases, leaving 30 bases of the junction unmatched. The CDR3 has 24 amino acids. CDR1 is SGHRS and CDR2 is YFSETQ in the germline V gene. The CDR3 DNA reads TGCGCCAGCAGCTTGGGTCAGGCGGGAGTGGCTCGAGTGTCCATTCTTCAACGCTACAATGAGCAGTTCTTC. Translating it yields CASSLGQAGVARVSILQRYNEQFF.

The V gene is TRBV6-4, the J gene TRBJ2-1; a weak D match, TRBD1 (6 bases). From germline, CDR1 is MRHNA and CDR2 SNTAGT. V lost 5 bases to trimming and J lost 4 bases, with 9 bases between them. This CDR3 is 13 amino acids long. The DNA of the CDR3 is TGTGCCAGCAGTAGGACAGATTACAATGAGCAGTTCTTC. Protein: CASSRTDYNEQFF.

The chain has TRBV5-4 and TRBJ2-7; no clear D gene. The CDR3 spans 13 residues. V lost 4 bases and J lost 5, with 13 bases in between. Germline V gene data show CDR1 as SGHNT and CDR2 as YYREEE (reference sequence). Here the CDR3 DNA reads TGTGCCAGCAGCACCGACCAGGTGAACGAGCAGTACTTC. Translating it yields CASSTDQVNEQYF.

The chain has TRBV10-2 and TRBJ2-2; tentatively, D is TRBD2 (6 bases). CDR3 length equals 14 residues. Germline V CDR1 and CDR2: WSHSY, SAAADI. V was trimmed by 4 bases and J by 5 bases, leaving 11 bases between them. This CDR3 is CASSVLASTGELFF. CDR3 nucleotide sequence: TGCGCCAGCAGTGTCCTAGCGAGTACCGGGGAGCTGTTTTTT.

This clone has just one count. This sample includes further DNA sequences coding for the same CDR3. CDR3 bases: TGTGCCAGTAGTATCGGGACTAGCGGATACAATGAGCAGTTCTTC. It yields the protein CASSIGTSGYNEQFF. The chain is built from TRBV19 and TRBJ2-1; TRBD2 matches 11 bases. Losses at the gene ends were 3 bases for V and 4 bases for J; bases not matched to a gene: 2. The CDR3 is 15 residues long. Germline assignment: CDR1 LNHDA and CDR2 SQIVND (reference sequence).

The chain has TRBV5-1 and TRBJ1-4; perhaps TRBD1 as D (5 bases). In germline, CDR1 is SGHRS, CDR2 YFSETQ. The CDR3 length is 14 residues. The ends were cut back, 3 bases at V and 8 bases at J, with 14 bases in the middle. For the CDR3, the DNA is TGCGCCAGCAGCTGGGAGGGGCTGGGCGAAAAACTGTTTTTT. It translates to CASSWEGLGEKLFF.

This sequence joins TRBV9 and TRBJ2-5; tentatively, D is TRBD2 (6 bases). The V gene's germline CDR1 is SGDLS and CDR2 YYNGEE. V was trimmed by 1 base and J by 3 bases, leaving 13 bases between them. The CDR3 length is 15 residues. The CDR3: CASSVSIGSEETQYF. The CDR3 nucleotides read TGTGCCAGCAGCGTATCAATCGGGAGCGAAGAGACCCAGTACTTC.

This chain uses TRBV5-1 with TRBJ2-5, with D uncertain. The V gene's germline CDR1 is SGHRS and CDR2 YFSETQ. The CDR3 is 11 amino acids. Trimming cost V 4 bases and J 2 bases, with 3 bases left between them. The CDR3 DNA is TGCGCCAGCAGCGAGCAAGAGACCCAGTACTTC. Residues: CASSEQETQYF.

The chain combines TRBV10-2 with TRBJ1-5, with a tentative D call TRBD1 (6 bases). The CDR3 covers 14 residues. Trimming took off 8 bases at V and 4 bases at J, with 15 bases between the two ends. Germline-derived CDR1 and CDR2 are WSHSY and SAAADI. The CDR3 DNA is TGCGCCAGCGGGGAAGGGACATATAATCAGCCCCAGCATTTT. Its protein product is CASGEGTYNQPQHF.

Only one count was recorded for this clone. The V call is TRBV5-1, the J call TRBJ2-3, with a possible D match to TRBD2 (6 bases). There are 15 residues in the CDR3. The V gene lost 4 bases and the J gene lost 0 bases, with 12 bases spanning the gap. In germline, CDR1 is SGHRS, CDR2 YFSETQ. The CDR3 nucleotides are TGCGCCAGCAGCCCCCGGGAGCGGAGCACAGATACGCAGTATTTT. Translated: CASSPRERSTDTQYF.

The CDR3 nucleotides are TGTGCCAGCAGCTTTTCTAGCGGGGAGGAGACCCAGTACTTC. The encoded protein is CASSFSSGEETQYF. This chain uses TRBV5-4 with TRBJ2-5; TRBD2 matches 9 bases. The CDR3 length is 14 residues. V lost 2 bases, J lost 5 bases, and 4 bases stayed unmatched. Germline CDR1 reads SGHNT; CDR2 reads YYREEE (reference sequence).

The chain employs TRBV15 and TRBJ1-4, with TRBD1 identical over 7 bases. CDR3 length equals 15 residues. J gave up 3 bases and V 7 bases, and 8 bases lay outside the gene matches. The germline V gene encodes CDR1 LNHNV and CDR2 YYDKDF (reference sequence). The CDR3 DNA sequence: TGTGCCACCAAGCTTGCCGGGACAGCTAATGAAAAACTGTTTTTT. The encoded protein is CATKLAGTANEKLFF.

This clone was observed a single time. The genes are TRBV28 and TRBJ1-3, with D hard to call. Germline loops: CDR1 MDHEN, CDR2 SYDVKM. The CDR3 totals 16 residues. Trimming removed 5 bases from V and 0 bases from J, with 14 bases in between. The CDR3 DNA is TGTGCCAGCAGTCCTCCCCCGGGTACCTCTGGAAACACCATATATTTT. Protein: CASSPPPGTSGNTIYF.

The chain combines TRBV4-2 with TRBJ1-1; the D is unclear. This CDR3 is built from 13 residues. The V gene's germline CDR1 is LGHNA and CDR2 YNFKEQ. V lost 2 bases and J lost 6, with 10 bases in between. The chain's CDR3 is CASSQNWGAEAFF. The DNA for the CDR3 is TGTGCCAGCAGCCAAAACTGGGGAGCTGAAGCTTTCTTT.

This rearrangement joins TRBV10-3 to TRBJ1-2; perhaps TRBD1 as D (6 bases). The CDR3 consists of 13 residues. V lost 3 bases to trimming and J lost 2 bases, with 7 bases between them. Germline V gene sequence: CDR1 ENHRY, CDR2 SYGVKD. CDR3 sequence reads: CAISEQGNYGYTF. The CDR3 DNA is TGTGCCATCAGTGAACAGGGAAACTATGGCTACACCTTC.

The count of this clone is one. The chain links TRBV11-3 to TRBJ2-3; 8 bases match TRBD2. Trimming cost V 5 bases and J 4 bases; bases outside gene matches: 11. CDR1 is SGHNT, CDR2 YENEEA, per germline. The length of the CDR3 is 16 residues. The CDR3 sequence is CASSLAGTSRSDTQYF. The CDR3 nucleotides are TGTGCCAGCAGCCTCGCCGGGACTAGTCGTTCAGATACGCAGTATTTT. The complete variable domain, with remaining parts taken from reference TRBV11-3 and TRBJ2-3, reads EAGVVQSPRYKIIEKKQPVAFWCNPISGHNTLYWYLQNLGQGPELLIRYENEEAVDDSQLPKDRFSAERLKGVDSTLKIQPAELGDSAVYLCASSLAGTSRSDTQYFGPGTRLTVL.

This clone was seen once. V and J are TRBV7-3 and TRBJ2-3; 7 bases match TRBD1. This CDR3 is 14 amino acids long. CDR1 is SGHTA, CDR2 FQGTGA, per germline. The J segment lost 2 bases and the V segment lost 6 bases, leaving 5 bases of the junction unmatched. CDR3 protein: CASSKTGPTDTQYF. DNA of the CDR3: TGTGCCAGCAGTAAGACAGGGCCCACAGATACGCAGTATTTT.